The next 21 T cell receptor beta chains were all read from a single sample in a study of cytomegalovirus exposure and HLA in healthy donors. In the PCR, 60 Vbeta and 13 Jbeta primers were used. Clones were read by immunoSEQ multiplex PCR, and TCRdb kept only the in-frame ones, dropping some. The table includes 150,000 to 200,000 clones, 80% to 85% detected once. The source material was PBMCs. The receptors originated from a woman aged 45-60 years in good health and CMV-seropositive.

V is TRBV7-8 and J is TRBJ2-2; 12 positions agree with TRBD2. Germline V gives CDR1 SGHVS, CDR2 FQNEAQ. The CDR3 contains 18 residues. After removal of 2 bases from V and 2 bases from J, the junction contained 6 bases not matched to a gene. CDR3 loop: CASSLPTSGGPNTGELFF. Here the CDR3 DNA reads TGTGCCAGCAGCTTACCTACTAGCGGGGGGCCTAACACCGGGGAGCTGTTTTTT.

The chain has TRBV6-5 and TRBJ1-6; D is perhaps TRBD1 (6 bases). CDR1 is MNHEY, CDR2 SVGAGI, per germline. V was shortened by 2 bases and J by 4 bases, with 6 bases between the two germline ends. CDR3 length equals 14 residues. CDR3 bases: TGTGCCAGCAGTTACCAGGGGTATAATTCACCCCTCCACTTT. Encoded protein: CASSYQGYNSPLHF.

The gene calls are TRBV25-1 and TRBJ2-2; 9 bases line up with TRBD1. The CDR3 has 16 residues. V lost 6 bases to trimming and J lost 4 bases; unmatched junction nucleotides: 9. Germline CDR1 MGHDK, CDR2 SYGVNS. The CDR3 DNA reads as TGTGCCAGCAGCGAAACCGGGACAGGGCGCACCGGGGAGCTGTTTTTT. Translation: CASSETGTGRTGELFF.

The genes are TRBV19 and TRBJ2-5; D ambiguous. Germline V gives CDR1 LNHDA, CDR2 SQIVND (reference sequence). This CDR3 contains 13 residues. Trimming pared 4 bases from V and 4 bases from J, leaving 10 bases between. The CDR3 is CASSTIGGETQYF. DNA of the CDR3: TGTGCCAGTAGTACGATCGGCGGAGAGACCCAGTACTTC.

This clone was seen once. The chain has TRBV4-1 and TRBJ2-7, with 11 nucleotides matching TRBD1. This CDR3 comprises 15 residues. Trimming cost V 1 base and J 5 bases; bases outside gene matches: 4. Germline CDR1 is MGHRA and CDR2 is YSYEKL. The CDR3 bases are TGCGCCAGCAGCCAAGTCGGGGGACAGGGGGACGAGCAGTACTTC. Protein sequence: CASSQVGGQGDEQYF.

The J gene is TRBJ2-5, the V gene TRBV28; 9 nucleotides align to TRBD1. CDR3 size: 16 residues. The trim removed 2 bases at V and 4 bases at J, leaving 8 bases unmatched. Germline-derived CDR1 and CDR2 are MDHEN and SYDVKM. CDR3 region: CASSLIGQGWRETQYF. CDR3 nucleotides: TGTGCCAGCAGTTTAATCGGACAGGGGTGGAGAGAGACCCAGTACTTC.

The V call is TRBV29-1, the J call TRBJ1-2, with D uncertain. The V end was cut by 2 bases, the J end by 3 bases, with 16 bases between. The CDR3 length is 15 residues. Per germline, CDR1 SQVTM and CDR2 ANQGSEA. As DNA, the CDR3 is TGCAGCGTTGAAAGTCTGGGCGAGAGGGACTATGGCTACACCTTC. It specifies CSVESLGERDYGYTF. Full variable domain (rest looked up from reference TRBV29-1 and TRBJ1-2): SAVISQKPSRDICQRGTSLTIQCQVDSQVTMMFWYRQQPGQSLTLIATANQGSEATYESGFVIDKFPISRPNLTFSTLTVSNMSPEDSSIYLCSVESLGERDYGYTFGSGTRLTVV.

The chain joins TRBV5-1 to TRBJ1-1; D may be TRBD1 (5 bases). This CDR3 has 15 amino acids. Deletions cut 0 bases from V and 0 bases from J, with 9 bases between. Germline lookup yields CDR1 SGHRS and CDR2 YFSETQ. The CDR3 region is CASSLAGGVNTEAFF. As DNA, the CDR3 is TGCGCCAGCAGCTTGGCTGGGGGGGTGAACACTGAAGCTTTCTTT.

The chain uses TRBV5-1 and TRBJ2-2, with TRBD2 matching over 10 bases. V dropped 3 bases and J dropped 7; count of bases not matched to a gene: 6. The CDR3 has 15 residues. The germline V gene encodes CDR1 SGHRS and CDR2 YFSETQ. CDR3: CASSSQAGGFGELFF. The CDR3 nucleotides are TGCGCCAGCAGCTCCCAAGCGGGAGGGTTCGGGGAGCTGTTTTTT.

This chain links TRBV6-5 with TRBJ2-3; D unresolved. Germline V gene data show CDR1 as MNHEY and CDR2 as SVGAGI. The length of the CDR3 is 14 residues. V was cut by 5 bases and J by 4 bases, with 13 bases left in between. The CDR3 spells CASSLSPVADTQYF. In nucleotides, the CDR3 is TGTGCCAGCAGTCTCTCGCCGGTGGCAGATACGCAGTATTTT.

The rearrangement links TRBV6-1 to TRBJ2-7; TRBD2 matches at 10 bases. Germline V CDR1 and CDR2: MNHNS, SASEGT. The CDR3 is 14 residues long. The V gene end was trimmed by 5 bases and the J gene end by 1 base; junction bases not matched to a gene: 2. As DNA, the CDR3 is TGTGCCAGCAGTCTGACTAGCGGGTCCTACGAGCAGTACTTC. This gives the protein CASSLTSGSYEQYF.

The rearrangement joins TRBV2 to TRBJ2-1, with 9 bases identical to TRBD1. The germline gives CDR1 SNHLY, CDR2 FYNNEI. The CDR3 runs 13 residues. Germline trimming cut 6 bases from V and 6 bases from J; bases unmatched to any gene: 3. The CDR3 here is CASRVQGANEQFF. In DNA form, the CDR3 reads TGTGCCAGCAGAGTACAGGGGGCCAATGAGCAGTTCTTC.

The gene calls are TRBV5-4 and TRBJ1-2; D gene ambiguous. Germline V gives CDR1 SGHNT, CDR2 YYREEE (reference sequence). Between the trimmed V and J ends, which lost 5 bases and 5 bases, there was a span of 10 bases. The CDR3 loop spans 12 amino acids. This CDR3 is CASSSGGYGYTF. DNA of the CDR3: TGTGCCAGCAGTTCAGGAGGGTATGGCTACACCTTC.

This rearrangement joins TRBV28 to TRBJ2-3, with 8 bases aligning to TRBD2. CDR3 length: 14 residues. Per the germline V gene, CDR1 is MDHEN and CDR2 is SYDVKM. Losses at the gene ends were 5 bases for V and 4 bases for J; bases not matched to a gene: 5. This CDR3 reads CASSPHGRADTQYF. DNA of the CDR3: TGTGCCAGCAGTCCCCACGGGAGGGCAGATACGCAGTATTTT.

The chain carries TRBV19 and TRBJ2-7; 9 bases line up with TRBD2. CDR1 is LNHDA and CDR2 is SQIVND in the germline V gene (reference sequence). This CDR3 contains 14 residues. With V trimmed by 8 bases and J by 6 bases, 11 bases remained unmatched. The CDR3 nucleotides are TGTGCCAGTGCGGGACTAGCCGGCAGTGGCGAGCAGTACTTC. Protein sequence: CASAGLAGSGEQYF.

Written as DNA, the CDR3 is TGTGCCAGCAGTTTCCGGACAGGGCATGCGGAGCTGTTTTTT. It encodes CASSFRTGHAELFF. V and J are TRBV28 and TRBJ2-2; TRBD1 agrees at 8 bases. The CDR3 sequence is 14 residues long. J gave up 10 bases and V 3 bases, and 7 bases lay outside the gene matches. Germline V gene data show CDR1 as MDHEN and CDR2 as SYDVKM.

V and J are TRBV27 and TRBJ2-3, with 9 positions matching TRBD1. Germline CDR1 reads MNHEY; CDR2 reads SMNVEV (reference sequence). This CDR3 is 16 amino acids long. J lost 4 bases, V lost 1 base, and 6 bases had no gene match. The DNA of the CDR3 is TGTGCCAGCAGTTTATGGAGGGGGACAGGGTCAGATACGCAGTATTTT. It is translated as CASSLWRGTGSDTQYF.

As DNA, the CDR3 is TGTGCCAGTAGCGACCCAGGGCTATACTATGGCTACACCTTC. Its translation is CASSDPGLYYGYTF. The V call is TRBV19, the J call TRBJ1-2; the D gene is possibly TRBD1 (5 bases). CDR1 is LNHDA and CDR2 is SQIVND in the germline V gene (reference sequence). There are 14 residues in the CDR3. V lost 6 bases to trimming and J lost 3 bases, with 14 bases between them.

This chain uses TRBV30 with TRBJ2-2, with 13 bases that match TRBD2. After removal of 4 bases from V and 0 bases from J, the junction contained 5 bases not matched to a gene. CDR1 and CDR2 (germline): GTSNPN, SVGIG (reference sequence). The CDR3 length is 17 residues. Here the CDR3 DNA reads TGTGCCTGGACCCCCGGGACTAGCGGGGCGAACACCGGGGAGCTGTTTTTT. This translates into CAWTPGTSGANTGELFF.

The chain employs TRBV5-4 and TRBJ2-2, with D tentatively TRBD2 (5 bases). The V end lost 7 bases, the J end lost 2 bases, and 15 bases lay between the germline ends. Germline V lookup: CDR1 SGHNT, CDR2 YYREEE (reference sequence). The CDR3 length is 15 residues. This CDR3 reads CASGRGRYNTGELFF. The CDR3 bases are TGTGCCAGCGGTAGAGGGAGATACAACACCGGGGAGCTGTTTTTT.

This chain links TRBV7-9 with TRBJ2-7; D gene unclear. Trimming took 2 bases from V and 5 from J, leaving 10 bases between them. Looked up from germline, CDR1 is SEHNR and CDR2 is FQNEAQ (reference sequence). The CDR3 is made up of 13 amino acids. CDR3 residues: CASSLNAVNEQYF. The CDR3 DNA follows: TGTGCCAGCAGCTTAAACGCGGTAAACGAGCAGTACTTC. The full variable domain, in which reference TRBV7-9 and TRBJ2-7 provide the parts outside the CDR3, is DTGVSQNPRHKITKRGQNVTFRCDPISEHNRLYWYRQTLGQGPEFLTYFQNEAQLEKSRLLSDRFSAERPKGSFSTLEIQRTEQGDSAMYLCASSLNAVNEQYFGPGTRLTVT.